The text below deals with one T cell receptor beta chain. Antigen specificity is unknown. The record originates from a study of CD8+ T cells in alopecia areata. As for the study in general: A 6-month period off drug followed tofacitinib, which lasted 6 to 18 months.

Study outcomes and limitations: Any link of baseline CD8+ expansion to response, resting on one nonresponder, remains uncertain.

Treatment specified: oral pan-JAK inhibitor, 5-10 mg twice daily. Researchers picked out CD4+ and CD8+ T cells from PBMCs by sorting. Sequencing templates came from extracted RNA that was reverse transcribed into cDNA. Measured with immunoSEQ multiplex PCR; TCRdb has only the in-frame clones, and not every one. This table has about 220,000 clones, about 50% appearing once. After removal of 1 base from V and 9 bases from J, the junction contained 5 bases not matched to a gene. Germline CDR1 SSHAT, CDR2 FNYEAQ (reference sequence). The CDR3 length is 15 residues. The receptor was derived from a human donor with alopecia areata. The chain combines TRBV7-7 with TRBJ2-5; TRBD2 aligns across 13 bases. Sequenced here: CD4+ T cells sorted from blood, sampled at week 4, from a patient treated with tofacitinib. The CDR3 reads CASSLVGTSGEAQYF. The DNA for the CDR3 is TGTGCCAGCAGCTTAGTCGGGACTAGCGGGGAGGCCCAGTACTTC. Supplemented by reference TRBV7-7 and TRBJ2-5, the full variable domain reads GAGVSQSPRYKVTKRGQDVTLRCDPISSHATLYWYQQALGQGPEFLTYFNYEAQPDKSGLPSDRFSAERPEGSISTLTIQRTEQRDSAMYRCASSLVGTSGEAQYFGPGTRLLVL.